The subject of this entry is one TCR beta chain. The data stem from a study of blood T cell repertoires in COVID-19. Trimming took 2 bases from V and 0 from J, leaving 7 bases between them. The CDR3 extends over 14 amino acids. Looked up from germline, CDR1 is MNHEY and CDR2 is SVGAGI. Original methodology: Scientists estimated how many nucleated cells there were by amplifying reference gene primers. Method: immunoSEQ multiplex PCR; TCRdb's copy keeps in-frame clones and lacks some. The V and J calls and clone size were taken over from that table, and D and trimming were inferred from the DNA. This table has about 260,000 clones, 87% appearing once.

This sequence was found in a woman aged 35 to 49 who had recovered from COVID-19. The rearrangement joins TRBV6-5 to TRBJ1-1, with unresolved D. Material for sequencing was peripheral blood. This CDR3 reads CASSYGQMNTEAFF. The CDR3 region has the DNA TGTGCCAGCAGTTACGGGCAAATGAACACTGAAGCTTTCTTT.